A selection of T cell receptor beta chains follows, all from one sample in a study of T cells in Graves' hyperthyroidism and ophthalmopathy. One entry per CDR3 protein, called by TCRdb with MiXCR from the multiplex PCR reads. The sample includes 600,000 to 750,000 distinct CDR3 sequences, about 18% seen only once; the top ten take 15% to 18%. Sequencing was carried out using blood. The origin of the receptors is a man aged 45-65 years with Graves' hyperthyroidism. Both conserved end residues are part of each CDR3. A D gene is named only where the DNA matches it firmly. Where a row states a size, it is once, few, many or the class of an expanded clone; other rows omit it.

D gene: .; clone size: .; V gene: TRBV12-3/TRBV12-4; J gene: TRBJ2-7; CDR3 protein: CASSTRTALPGSYEQYF; CDR3 DNA: TGTGCCAGCAGTACCAGGACAGCCCTTCCGGGGAGCTACGAGCAGTACTTC
D gene: .; clone size: many; V gene: TRBV10-2; J gene: TRBJ2-1; CDR3 protein: CASTWSLAIGEQFF; CDR3 DNA: TGCGCCAGCACCTGGTCCCTGGCCATAGGTGAGCAGTTCTTC
D gene: TRBD2; clone size: many; V gene: TRBV11-1; J gene: TRBJ2-1; CDR3 protein: CASSPPGTRTIMEQFF; CDR3 DNA: TGTGCCAGCAGCCCACCCGGGACTAGAACTATTATGGAGCAGTTCTTC
D gene: .; clone size: .; V gene: TRBV18; J gene: TRBJ1-4; CDR3 protein: CASSPPEATNEKLFF; CDR3 DNA: TGTGCCAGCTCACCACCTGAGGCAACTAATGAAAAACTGTTTTTT
D gene: .; clone size: many; V gene: TRBV7-6; J gene: TRBJ2-5; CDR3 protein: CASSFLQGYQETQYF; CDR3 DNA: TGTGCCAGCAGCTTCCTACAGGGATATCAAGAGACCCAGTACTTC
D gene: .; clone size: many; V gene: TRBV2; J gene: TRBJ2-7; CDR3 protein: CASSVSGAYEQYF; CDR3 DNA: TGTGCCAGCAGCGTCTCAGGAGCCTACGAGCAGTACTTC
D gene: TRBD1; clone size: .; V gene: TRBV28; J gene: TRBJ1-5; CDR3 protein: CASSPDRVALGRPQHF; CDR3 DNA: TGTGCCAGCAGCCCCGACAGGGTGGCTCTAGGGCGGCCCCAGCATTTT
D gene: TRBD1; clone size: .; V gene: TRBV7-9; J gene: TRBJ2-7; CDR3 protein: CASSLPGQGREQYF; CDR3 DNA: TGTGCCAGCAGCTTACCAGGACAGGGGCGCGAGCAGTACTTC
D gene: TRBD2; clone size: .; V gene: TRBV4-3; J gene: TRBJ2-2; CDR3 protein: CARSRSLGSGSSGELFF; CDR3 DNA: TGCGCCCGCAGCCGCTCTCTCGGTAGCGGGAGCTCCGGGGAGCTGTTTTTT
D gene: .; clone size: .; V gene: TRBV20-1; J gene: TRBJ2-7; CDR3 protein: CSARPRARSSYEQYF; CDR3 DNA: TGCAGTGCTAGGCCTCGCGCCCGGAGCTCCTACGAGCAGTACTTC
D gene: .; clone size: few; V gene: TRBV29-1; J gene: TRBJ1-2; CDR3 protein: CSVLDLATAPWGYTF; CDR3 DNA: TGCAGCGTTCTCGACTTAGCCACGGCCCCCTGGGGCTACACCTTC
D gene: TRBD1; clone size: many; V gene: TRBV2; J gene: TRBJ1-4; CDR3 protein: CASRGTVSATNEKLFF; CDR3 DNA: TGTGCCAGCAGGGGGACAGTTTCTGCAACTAATGAAAAACTGTTTTTT
D gene: TRBD2; clone size: .; V gene: TRBV4-3; J gene: TRBJ2-5; CDR3 protein: CASSPQRGELQETQYF; CDR3 DNA: TGCGCCAGCAGCCCACAGCGGGGGGAACTGCAAGAGACCCAGTACTTC
D gene: TRBD1; clone size: few; V gene: TRBV12-3/TRBV12-4; J gene: TRBJ2-4; CDR3 protein: CASSFTGVGNIQYF; CDR3 DNA: TGTGCCAGCAGTTTTACAGGGGTCGGAAACATTCAGTACTTC
D gene: .; clone size: many; V gene: TRBV7-9; J gene: TRBJ2-1; CDR3 protein: CASSFGGVDNEQFF; CDR3 DNA: TGTGCCAGCAGCTTCGGCGGGGTAGACAATGAGCAGTTCTTC
D gene: .; clone size: .; V gene: TRBV27; J gene: TRBJ2-2; CDR3 protein: CASRLAFGRDSYTGELFF; CDR3 DNA: TGTGCCAGCAGACTCGCTTTCGGGCGGGACTCCTACACCGGGGAGCTGTTTTTT
D gene: TRBD2; clone size: .; V gene: TRBV5-1; J gene: TRBJ2-7; CDR3 protein: CASSLTSGGGEQYF; CDR3 DNA: TGCGCCAGCAGCTTGACCTCTGGGGGGGGAGAGCAGTACTTC
D gene: .; clone size: many; V gene: TRBV9; J gene: TRBJ1-6; CDR3 protein: CASSVEWDSPLHF; CDR3 DNA: TGTGCCAGCAGCGTGGAGTGGGATTCACCCCTCCACTTT
D gene: .; clone size: .; V gene: TRBV7-9; J gene: TRBJ2-5; CDR3 protein: CASIPGGWGGQETQYF; CDR3 DNA: TGTGCCAGCATCCCAGGGGGGTGGGGCGGACAAGAGACCCAGTACTTC
D gene: TRBD1; clone size: many; V gene: TRBV5-1; J gene: TRBJ1-1; CDR3 protein: CASSADRGIAFF; CDR3 DNA: TGCGCCAGCAGCGCCGACAGGGGGATTGCTTTCTTT
D gene: TRBD1; clone size: few; V gene: TRBV6-1; J gene: TRBJ1-2; CDR3 protein: CASYSRTGYHGYTF; CDR3 DNA: TGTGCCAGCTATAGTAGGACAGGGTACCATGGCTACACCTTC
D gene: .; clone size: .; V gene: TRBV7-2; J gene: TRBJ2-1; CDR3 protein: CASSMTDRYNEQFF; CDR3 DNA: TGTGCCAGCAGCATGACAGACAGGTACAATGAGCAGTTCTTC
D gene: TRBD2; clone size: few; V gene: TRBV6-2/TRBV6-3; J gene: TRBJ2-7; CDR3 protein: CASSPTGGKYEQYF; CDR3 DNA: TGTGCCAGCAGTCCCACCGGGGGGAAGTACGAGCAGTACTTC
D gene: TRBD2; clone size: many; V gene: TRBV10-3; J gene: TRBJ2-5; CDR3 protein: CAISEGTSGIETQYF; CDR3 DNA: TGTGCCATCAGTGAGGGGACTAGCGGGATAGAGACCCAGTACTTC
D gene: TRBD2; clone size: .; V gene: TRBV29-1; J gene: TRBJ2-7; CDR3 protein: CSVELPSGGYEQYF; CDR3 DNA: TGCAGCGTTGAATTACCGTCGGGGGGCTACGAGCAGTACTTC
D gene: TRBD1; clone size: many; V gene: TRBV28; J gene: TRBJ1-1; CDR3 protein: CATTPGQGLNTEAFF; CDR3 DNA: TGTGCCACCACACCGGGACAGGGATTGAACACTGAAGCTTTCTTT
D gene: TRBD1; clone size: few; V gene: TRBV6-1; J gene: TRBJ2-6; CDR3 protein: CASSGPGQYSGANVLTF; CDR3 DNA: TGTGCCAGCAGTGGCCCGGGACAGTACTCTGGGGCCAACGTCCTGACTTTC
D gene: TRBD2; clone size: many; V gene: TRBV12-3/TRBV12-4; J gene: TRBJ2-1; CDR3 protein: CASLGGLAYNEQFF; CDR3 DNA: TGTGCCAGCTTAGGAGGACTAGCTTACAATGAGCAGTTCTTC
D gene: .; clone size: .; V gene: TRBV24-1; J gene: TRBJ2-5; CDR3 protein: CATSDLLGETQYF; CDR3 DNA: TGTGCCACCAGTGATTTGCTTGGCGAGACCCAGTACTTC